The 29 T cell receptor beta chains presented below share a single source sample, sequenced in a study of OX40 agonist ivuxolimab in advanced cancers. Libraries were made using the immunoSEQ multiplex PCR assay. Not all clones reach the TCRdb copy of this immuneACCESS table, which keeps in-frame sequences only. Checked studies attribute under half of the gap to unresolved V genes and leave the rest unexplained. For this sample there are fewer than 200,000 clones; 94% appear just once. About 0.33% of the sample comes from the top ten. The sample in question was CD4+ or CD8+ T cells sorted from blood, obtained in a trial of the OX40 agonist ivuxolimab. These receptor sequences come from an adult with an advanced solid tumor such as melanoma, head and neck, liver or kidney cancer.

The chain is built from TRBV7-2 and TRBJ2-7, with TRBD1 as a possible D gene (6 bases). This CDR3 region has 13 residues. Germline CDR1 and CDR2: SGHTA and FQGNSA. Deletions cut 5 bases from V and 0 bases from J, with 8 bases between. The CDR3 is CASSRDTSYEQYF. The CDR3 nucleotides are TGTGCCAGCAGCCGGGACACCTCCTACGAGCAGTACTTC.

This clone was seen a handful of times. This chain uses TRBV4-2 with TRBJ2-2; the match to TRBD2 covers 8 bases. The V gene end was trimmed by 8 bases and the J gene end by 7 bases; junction bases not matched to a gene: 9. From germline, CDR1 is LGHNA and CDR2 YNFKEQ. The CDR3 spans 14 residues. This chain's CDR3 is CASAGRGTVGELFF. DNA for the CDR3: TGTGCCAGCGCCGGGAGGGGAACAGTCGGGGAGCTGTTTTTT.

This chain joins TRBV28 and TRBJ1-1, with D unclear. This CDR3 spans 12 amino acids. The V gene lost 2 bases and the J gene lost 10 bases, with 11 bases spanning the gap. Looked up from germline, CDR1 is MDHEN and CDR2 is SYDVKM. The CDR3 is CASSLTPRGAFF. The DNA of the CDR3 is TGTGCCAGCAGTTTAACCCCCCGGGGAGCTTTCTTT.

The gene calls are TRBV5-4 and TRBJ2-7; D is ambiguous. In germline, CDR1 is SGHNT, CDR2 YYREEE (reference sequence). Deletions cut 4 bases from V and 6 bases from J, with 14 bases between. This CDR3 is 13 amino acids long. The CDR3, as DNA: TGTGCCAGCAGCCCAGGAGAGGTCTCCGAGCAGTACTTC. Residues: CASSPGEVSEQYF.

V is TRBV5-4 and J is TRBJ2-5; 8 bases agree with TRBD1. CDR3 length equals 15 residues. The V gene end was trimmed by 4 bases and the J gene end by 1 base; junction bases not matched to a gene: 6. Germline V gene lookup returns CDR1 SGHNT and CDR2 YYREEE (reference sequence). CDR3 in amino acids: CASSAADRGQETQYF. In nucleotides, the CDR3 is TGTGCCAGCAGCGCGGCCGACAGGGGCCAAGAGACCCAGTACTTC.

The chain has TRBV4-1 and TRBJ2-7; D is perhaps TRBD1 (5 bases). This CDR3 region has 15 residues. The germline V and J ends were trimmed by 1 base and 2 bases, with 12 bases remaining between them. Germline-derived CDR1 and CDR2 are MGHRA and YSYEKL. The CDR3 coding sequence is TGCGCCAGCAGCCAAGCTAAGGACAAACCCTACGAGCAGTACTTC. This codes for CASSQAKDKPYEQYF.

The chain employs TRBV10-2 and TRBJ1-4; the D gene is possibly TRBD1 (5 bases). The V end was cut by 7 bases, the J end by 1 base, with 16 bases between. CDR1 and CDR2 (germline): WSHSY, SAAADI. This CDR3 comprises 16 residues. The CDR3 region has the DNA TGCGCCAGCACCCGAGGCAGGGAACGAACTAATGAAAAACTGTTTTTT. Protein: CASTRGRERTNEKLFF.

This rearrangement joins TRBV6-4 to TRBJ1-2; tentatively, D is TRBD1 (6 bases). CDR1 is MRHNA and CDR2 is SNTAGT in the germline V gene. The CDR3 is made up of 15 amino acids. Trimming stripped 6 bases from V and 1 base from J, with 15 bases between. This CDR3 reads CASRRTATNNYGYTF. As DNA, the CDR3 is TGTGCCAGCAGAAGGACAGCGACTAATAACTATGGCTACACCTTC.

The count of this clone is one. This chain links TRBV7-2 with TRBJ1-4; D is unresolved. The CDR3 runs 14 residues. Trimming shortened V by 3 bases and J by 4 bases, and 9 bases separated the two germline ends. In germline, CDR1 is SGHTA, CDR2 FQGNSA. The CDR3 loop is CASSLRRDNEKLFF. The CDR3 DNA reads TGTGCCAGCAGCTTGAGACGGGATAATGAAAAACTGTTTTTT.

V gene TRBV28 combines with J gene TRBJ1-5; D might be TRBD1 (5 bases). The CDR3 has 14 amino acids. The germline CDR1 and CDR2 sequences are MDHEN and SYDVKM. V dropped 6 bases and J dropped 5 bases, with 14 bases sitting between them. The CDR3 spells CASSHGTAHQPQHF. The CDR3 DNA reads as TGTGCCAGCAGCCACGGGACGGCCCATCAGCCCCAGCATTTT.

The chain joins TRBV4-3 to TRBJ1-2; TRBD1 might be the D (5 bases). CDR1 LGHNA and CDR2 YSLEER come from the germline V gene. V gave up 0 bases and J gave up 4 bases, with 15 bases separating them. This CDR3 has 16 amino acids. In DNA, the CDR3 is TGCGCCAGCAGCCAAGATGTCTGGTCAGGGACCTATGGCTACACCTTC. Translated, it gives CASSQDVWSGTYGYTF.

This rearrangement joins TRBV25-1 to TRBJ1-5, with 7 positions matching TRBD1. This CDR3 is built from 13 residues. The V gene end was trimmed by 4 bases and the J gene end by 7 bases; junction bases not matched to a gene: 4. Germline V gene sequence: CDR1 MGHDK, CDR2 SYGVNS. In nucleotides, the CDR3 is TGTGCCAGCAGTGTCACAGGGGTCCAGCCCCAGCATTTT. Protein: CASSVTGVQPQHF.

CDR3 protein: CASSVGSNTGELFF. The CDR3 DNA sequence: TGCGCCAGCAGCGTAGGTTCGAACACCGGGGAGCTGTTTTTT. This chain connects TRBV5-1 to TRBJ2-2; D is ambiguous. The V end lost 4 bases, the J end lost 0 bases, and 7 bases lay between the germline ends. Germline loops: CDR1 SGHRS, CDR2 YFSETQ. CDR3 length: 14 residues.

The gene calls are TRBV7-9 and TRBJ2-4; D might be TRBD1 or TRBD2, each matching 6 bases. This CDR3 comprises 15 residues. The germline CDR1 and CDR2 sequences are SEHNR and FQNEAQ (reference sequence). Deletions cut 5 bases from V and 0 bases from J, with 11 bases between. The CDR3 reads CASSPRGLAKNIQYF. The CDR3 nucleotides read TGTGCCAGCAGCCCCCGGGGGCTAGCCAAAAACATTCAGTACTTC.

This clone was detected only once. The chain carries TRBV6-6 and TRBJ1-1; 11 positions agree with TRBD1. After removal of 4 bases from V and 2 bases from J, the junction contained 3 bases not matched to a gene. The CDR3 has 15 amino acids. Germline CDR1 and CDR2: MNHNY and SVGAGI (reference sequence). CDR3 sequence reads: CASSSRTGGNTEAFF. CDR3 sequence (DNA): TGTGCCAGCAGTTCTCGGACAGGGGGCAACACTGAAGCTTTCTTT.

This rearrangement joins TRBV25-1 to TRBJ1-2; D is possibly TRBD1 (5 bases). V lost 7 bases and J lost 7, with 16 bases in between. Germline V CDR1 and CDR2: MGHDK, SYGVNS. The CDR3 is made up of 13 amino acids. CDR3 bases: TGTGCCAGCACCCCGGACTCCAGGGTTGGCTACACCTTC. This codes for CASTPDSRVGYTF.

The rearrangement joins TRBV7-9 to TRBJ2-1; D possibly corresponds to TRBD2 (5 bases). The CDR3 is made up of 13 amino acids. Per the germline V gene, CDR1 is SEHNR and CDR2 is FQNEAQ (reference sequence). The V end lost 4 bases, the J end lost 7 bases, and 11 bases lay between the germline ends. CDR3 sequence: CASSSEGGNEQFF. Written as DNA, the CDR3 is TGTGCCAGCAGCTCCGAGGGTGGGAATGAGCAGTTCTTC.

The chain employs TRBV27 and TRBJ2-3; unclear D gene. The CDR3 extends over 14 amino acids. In germline, CDR1 is MNHEY, CDR2 SMNVEV (reference sequence). V was cut by 4 bases and J by 4 bases, with 12 bases left in between. CDR3 in DNA: TGTGCCAGCAGTTCCCGCCTTTCCGCAGATACGCAGTATTTT. It is translated as CASSSRLSADTQYF.

V gene TRBV6-5 combines with J gene TRBJ2-7; perhaps TRBD1 as D (6 bases). The CDR3 is made up of 14 amino acids. CDR1 is MNHEY and CDR2 is SVGAGI in the germline V gene. V lost 4 bases, J lost 5 bases, and 15 bases lay in between. CDR3 sequence: CASSFLGARDEQYF. The DNA of the CDR3 is TGTGCCAGCAGTTTTTTGGGGGCTCGGGACGAGCAGTACTTC.

The rearrangement links TRBV18 to TRBJ2-3, with 11 bases identical to TRBD2. V lost 3 bases and J lost 5; bases outside the gene matches: 10. This CDR3 spans 17 amino acids. The germline CDR1 and CDR2 sequences are KGHSH and LQKENI. CDR3 sequence (DNA): TGTGCCAGCTCACCGGGCACTAGCGGGAGTTATGGAGATACGCAGTATTTT. Amino acids: CASSPGTSGSYGDTQYF.

The chain has TRBV7-2 and TRBJ1-3, with D unclear. The CDR3 covers 13 residues. V was cut by 7 bases and J by 4 bases, with 11 bases left in between. CDR1 SGHTA and CDR2 FQGNSA come from the germline V gene. The CDR3 DNA reads as TGTGCCAGCACCGTAGGCCAAGGAAACACCATATATTTT. This translates into CASTVGQGNTIYF.

The rearrangement uses TRBV6-1 and TRBJ2-5; D is uncertain. Deletions cut 6 bases from V and 3 bases from J, with 5 bases between. Germline lookup yields CDR1 MNHNS and CDR2 SASEGT. The CDR3 sequence is 11 residues long. CDR3 nucleotides: TGTGCCAGCAGCCAGAAAGAGACCCAGTACTTC. This encodes CASSQKETQYF.

The CDR3 DNA sequence: TGTGCCAGCAGTTGGCGGACCCCCACCTACAATGAGCAGTTCTTC. The encoded protein is CASSWRTPTYNEQFF. The rearrangement joins TRBV6-5 to TRBJ2-1; D ambiguous. CDR3 size: 15 residues. CDR1 and CDR2 (germline): MNHEY, SVGAGI. V shed 4 bases and J shed 2 bases, with 12 bases lying between them.

There are a few counts of this clone. This rearrangement joins TRBV18 to TRBJ2-7, with 8 bases lining up with TRBD2. The ends lost 3 bases at V and 5 bases at J; junction bases unmatched: 6. The CDR3 is 14 amino acids. Germline V gene sequence: CDR1 KGHSH, CDR2 LQKENI. CDR3 in amino acids: CASSPGPGGDEQYF. The CDR3 DNA follows: TGTGCCAGCTCACCGGGGCCGGGAGGGGACGAGCAGTACTTC.

The CDR3 coding sequence is TGTGCCAGAAGCTTGGCCGGCACAAGCAATCAGCCCCAGCATTTT. Translating it yields CARSLAGTSNQPQHF. The gene calls are TRBV5-3 and TRBJ1-5; D is undetermined. TRBV5-3 qualifies as an ORF whose function is uncertain. The CDR3 extends over 15 amino acids. V was pared by 0 bases and J by 1 base, with 8 bases between.

The rearrangement uses TRBV5-8 and TRBJ2-7; 8 bases agree with TRBD1. The J segment lost 7 bases and the V segment lost 4 bases, leaving 13 bases of the junction unmatched. CDR1 is SGHTS, CDR2 YDEGEE, per germline. CDR3 length: 15 residues. The CDR3, as DNA: TGTGCCAGCAGCCGGCCCGGACAGGGCTCCCGAGAGCAGTACTTC. Translating gives CASSRPGQGSREQYF.

V gene TRBV9 combines with J gene TRBJ2-3; TRBD2 matches at 14 bases. The CDR3 covers 17 residues. Germline CDR1 and CDR2: SGDLS and YYNGEE. V shed 4 bases and J 2 bases; nucleotides not matched to a gene: 6. The CDR3 loop is CASSRGTSGRLTDTQYF. Written as DNA, the CDR3 is TGTGCCAGCAGCAGAGGGACTAGCGGGAGACTCACAGATACGCAGTATTTT. Filled out from reference TRBV9 and TRBJ2-3, the complete variable domain reads DSGVTQTPKHLITATGQRVTLRCSPRSGDLSVYWYQQSLDQGLQFLIQYYNGEERAKGNILERFSAQQFPDLHSELNLSSLELGDSALYFCASSRGTSGRLTDTQYFGPGTRLTVL.

The rearrangement links TRBV7-2 to TRBJ2-1; 8 bases are a match to TRBD2. This CDR3 is 15 amino acids long. Germline-derived CDR1 and CDR2 are SGHTA and FQGNSA. Trimming at V came to 4 bases and at J to 8 bases, leaving 10 bases not matched to a gene. The CDR3 nucleotides read TGTGCCAGCAGCTCGAAACGGGGGGGCCTTGATGAGCAGTTCTTC. Translation gives CASSSKRGGLDEQFF.

The chain has TRBV7-2 and TRBJ1-2; 8 nucleotides match TRBD1. The trim removed 7 bases at V and 1 base at J, leaving 8 bases unmatched. The CDR3 contains 15 residues. Germline V lookup: CDR1 SGHTA, CDR2 FQGNSA. The CDR3 sequence is CASTRTGGNNYGYTF. The CDR3 DNA sequence: TGTGCCAGCACTCGAACAGGGGGAAATAACTATGGCTACACCTTC.